This record covers a single TCR beta chain. This entry belongs to a study of blood T cell repertoires in COVID-19. Turning to the study itself: The origin of the acute and convalescent COVID-19 samples was the United States, Italy and Spain. Sources were T cells, B-cell-depleted T cells, or PBMCs; the material itself was cDNA or gDNA.

Original analysis: Researchers report that nucleated cell counts were estimated from reference gene primer amplification. Assay: immunoSEQ multiplex PCR; the TCRdb copy retains only in-frame clones and omits some. V and J calls and clone size are as listed in that table; D and trimming were resolved from the DNA. The sample lists 130,000 to 150,000 clones; around 80% were seen once. The CDR3 spans 15 residues. The ends were cut back, 2 bases at V and 8 bases at J, with 16 bases in the middle. CDR1 is SGHRS, CDR2 YFSETQ, per germline. Sequenced material: peripheral blood. The sequence was collected from a man in his 60s with active or convalescent COVID-19. The rearrangement uses TRBV5-1 and TRBJ1-4; a possible D gene is TRBD1 (6 bases). CDR3 DNA: TGCGCCAGCAGCTTCTTACGGGGGGCGCGAGAAAAACTGTTTTTT. Translated: CASSFLRGAREKLFF.